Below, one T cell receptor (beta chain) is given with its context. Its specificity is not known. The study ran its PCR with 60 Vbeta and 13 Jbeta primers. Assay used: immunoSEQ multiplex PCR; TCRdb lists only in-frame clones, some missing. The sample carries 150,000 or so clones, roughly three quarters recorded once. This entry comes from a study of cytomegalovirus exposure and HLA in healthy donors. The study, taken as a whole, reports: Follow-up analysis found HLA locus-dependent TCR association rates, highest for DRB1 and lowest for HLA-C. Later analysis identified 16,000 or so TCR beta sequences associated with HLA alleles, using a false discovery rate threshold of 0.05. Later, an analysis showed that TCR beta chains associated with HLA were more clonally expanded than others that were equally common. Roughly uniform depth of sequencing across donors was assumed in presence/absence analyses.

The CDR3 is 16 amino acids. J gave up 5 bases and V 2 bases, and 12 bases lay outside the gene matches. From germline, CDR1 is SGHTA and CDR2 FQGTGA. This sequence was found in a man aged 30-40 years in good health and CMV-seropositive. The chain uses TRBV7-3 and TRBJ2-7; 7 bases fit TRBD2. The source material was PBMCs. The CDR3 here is CASSLHGLSGRDEQYF. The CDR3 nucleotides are TGTGCCAGCAGCTTACATGGTCTGTCAGGGAGGGACGAGCAGTACTTC.